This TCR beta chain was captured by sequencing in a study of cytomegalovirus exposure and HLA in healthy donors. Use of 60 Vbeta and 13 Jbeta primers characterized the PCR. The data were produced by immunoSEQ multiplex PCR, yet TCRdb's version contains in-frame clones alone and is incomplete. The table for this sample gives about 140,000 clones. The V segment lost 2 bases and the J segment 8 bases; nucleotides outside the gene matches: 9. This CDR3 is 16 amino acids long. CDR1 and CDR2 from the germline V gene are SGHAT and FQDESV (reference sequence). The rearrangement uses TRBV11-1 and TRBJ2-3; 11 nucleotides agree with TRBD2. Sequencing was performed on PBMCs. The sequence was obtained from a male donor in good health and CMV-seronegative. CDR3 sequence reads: CASSLSGTSGGFTQYF. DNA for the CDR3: TGTGCCAGCAGCTTATCAGGGACTAGCGGAGGATTTACGCAGTATTTT.